This T cell receptor (beta chain) is from a study of shared clonotypes between healthy human individuals. Assay: immunoSEQ multiplex PCR; the TCRdb copy retains only in-frame clones and omits some. The table records about 2.4 million clones, more than 90% of them present only once. The CDR3 extends over 16 amino acids. Germline lookup yields CDR1 SGHAT and CDR2 FQNNGV. V was shortened by 3 bases and J by 8 bases, with 19 bases between the two germline ends. J is TRBJ1-4 and V is TRBV11-2, with D possibly being TRBD1 (5 bases). The sequence was obtained from a man aged 18 to 30 in good health. Material: naive CD4+ T cells sorted from blood. Stated subset: CD45RA+ positively selected. The CDR3 coding sequence is TGTGCCAGCAGCTTTGACATGGGCAGGGTAGGAGAAAAACTGTTTTTT. This sequence encodes CASSFDMGRVGEKLFF.